The 2 T cell receptor beta chains given below trace back to one sample, sequenced in a study of CD8 T cells in ankylosing spondylitis. TCRdb recomputed calls from the 5' RACE reads with MiXCR, one row per CDR3 protein. In the table there are a few hundred thousand distinct CDR3 sequences, around 20% of which are singletons. Sequences were obtained from blood, either unsorted or a sorted T cell fraction (not recorded which). These receptors all stem from a male donor with ankylosing spondylitis or in good health (not recorded which).

This clonotype showed up many times. The gene calls are TRBV4-2 and TRBJ1-1; possible D gene TRBD1, 5 bases. Trimming left V 2 bases short and J 7 bases short, with 17 bases between. CDR3 length: 15 residues. Germline V gene sequence: CDR1 LGHNA, CDR2 YNFKEQ. Here the CDR3 reads CASSQRGGARDEAFF. In DNA, the CDR3 is TGTGCCAGCAGCCAAAGAGGCGGGGCGCGAGATGAAGCTTTCTTT.

This clonotype came up a few times. V usage is TRBV28 and J usage is TRBJ2-1, with TRBD2 matching 8 bases. CDR3 length: 14 amino acids. Unmatched junction bases numbered 5, after V lost 6 bases and J lost 4 bases. Germline lookup yields CDR1 MDHEN and CDR2 SYDVKM. CDR3 residues: CASRAGASYNEQFF. Here the CDR3 DNA reads TGTGCCAGCAGAGCGGGGGCTTCATACAATGAGCAGTTCTTC.